Following are 23 T cell receptor beta chains from one sample sequenced in a study of graft-versus-host responses after intestinal transplantation. Measured with immunoSEQ multiplex PCR; TCRdb has only the in-frame clones, and not every one. This sample yields 21,000 or so clones, of which around three fifths are seen a single time; just over 1% belongs to the top ten. The sequences come from alloreactive CD4+ T cells from a mixed lymphocyte reaction culture, collected before intestinal transplant. Noted subset: CFSE-low proliferating T cells sorted from roughly 6-day pre-transplant mixed lymphocyte reaction (GvH or HvG direction). The receptor source for this set is a human patient who received an intestinal transplant.

Note on this clone: The sample holds other DNA sequences that translate to the same CDR3. This sequence joins TRBV12-5 and TRBJ2-5; D unclear. CDR1 LGHNT and CDR2 FRNRAP come from the germline V gene. This CDR3 spans 12 amino acids. The V and J ends lost 2 bases and 5 bases respectively, with 6 bases between them. CDR3 coding DNA: TGTGCTAGTGGTTTGCTAACGGAGACCCAGTACTTC. Amino acid sequence: CASGLLTETQYF.

This chain uses TRBV16 with TRBJ2-7; D possibly corresponds to TRBD2 (5 bases). The CDR3 is 13 amino acids. Between the trimmed V and J ends, which lost 4 bases and 4 bases, there was a span of 11 bases. The V gene's germline CDR1 is KGHSY and CDR2 FQNENV. The CDR3 loop is CASSPRVGYEQYF. CDR3 coding DNA: TGTGCCAGCAGCCCGAGGGTAGGGTACGAGCAGTACTTC.

The genes are TRBV4-1 and TRBJ1-2; D gene uncertain. CDR1 and CDR2 (germline): MGHRA, YSYEKL. The CDR3 spans 13 residues. Trimming left V 3 bases short and J 4 bases short, with 9 bases between. In DNA form, the CDR3 reads TGCGCCAGCAGCCACGGTGTTTTCTATGGCTACACCTTC. Translating it yields CASSHGVFYGYTF.

The chain links TRBV11-2 to TRBJ1-6; D is possibly TRBD1 (6 bases). The V gene lost 5 bases and the J gene lost 2 bases, with 10 bases spanning the gap. Germline V CDR1 and CDR2: SGHAT, FQNNGV. The CDR3 runs to 15 residues. The CDR3 DNA sequence: TGTGCCAGCAGCCGGGAGGGGGCCTATAATTCACCCCTCCACTTT. This codes for CASSREGAYNSPLHF.

V and J are TRBV9 and TRBJ2-2; D call uncertain. The germline CDR1 and CDR2 sequences are SGDLS and YYNGEE. Deletions cut 0 bases from V and 2 bases from J, with 11 bases between. The length of the CDR3 is 16 residues. The CDR3: CASSVASALNTGELFF. CDR3 sequence (DNA): TGTGCCAGCAGCGTAGCGTCCGCGCTCAACACCGGGGAGCTGTTTTTT.

J is TRBJ1-1 and V is TRBV28; no firm D call. This CDR3 has 12 residues. Germline V gene sequence: CDR1 MDHEN, CDR2 SYDVKM. V was cut by 6 bases and J by 1 base, with 6 bases left in between. This CDR3 is CASSTRNTEAFF. As DNA, the CDR3 is TGTGCCAGCAGCACAAGGAACACTGAAGCTTTCTTT.

The genes are TRBV15 and TRBJ1-2, with TRBD1 identical over 8 bases. Trimming removed 0 bases from V and 5 bases from J; junction bases left unmatched: 5. The CDR3 is 15 residues long. CDR1 and CDR2 (germline): LNHNV, YYDKDF (reference sequence). CDR3 coding DNA: TGTGCCACCAGCAGAGAGGCAGGGGGCGCGTATGGCTACACCTTC. This codes for CATSREAGGAYGYTF.

This sequence joins TRBV11-3 and TRBJ2-7; 7 nucleotides match TRBD1. CDR1 and CDR2 from the germline V gene are SGHNT and YENEEA. V gave up 5 bases and J gave up 5 bases; unmatched junction bases: 6. CDR3 size: 13 residues. The CDR3 spells CASSPRQGHEQYF. Written as DNA, the CDR3 is TGTGCCAGCAGCCCGAGACAGGGCCACGAGCAGTACTTC.

V usage is TRBV2 and J usage is TRBJ2-7, with D tentatively TRBD1 (7 bases). Germline V gene data show CDR1 as SNHLY and CDR2 as FYNNEI. The V and J ends lost 6 bases and 3 bases respectively, with 21 bases between them. The CDR3 spans 16 residues. This chain's CDR3 is CASRADRRLANYEQYF. The CDR3 bases are TGTGCCAGCAGGGCGGACAGGCGTCTAGCGAACTACGAGCAGTACTTC.

CDR3 region: CASSLFPGLLSDTQYF. The CDR3 DNA is TGTGCCAGCAGCTTATTCCCCGGACTCCTCTCGGATACGCAGTATTTT. V and J are TRBV7-2 and TRBJ2-3; tentative D call: TRBD2 (5 bases). Germline CDR1 SGHTA, CDR2 FQGNSA. V gave up 2 bases and J gave up 6 bases, with 18 bases separating them. The CDR3 totals 16 residues.

In its sample, this clone was seen a few times. V and J are TRBV5-4 and TRBJ2-2; 8 nucleotides align to TRBD1. Germline V CDR1 and CDR2: SGHNT, YYREEE (reference sequence). V gave up 4 bases and J gave up 7 bases; unmatched junction bases: 9. This CDR3 has 15 amino acids. The CDR3 DNA is TGTGCCAGCAGCCCAACTACAGGGGGTGGCGGGGAGCTGTTTTTT. This translates into CASSPTTGGGGELFF.

This clone has more than one count but fewer than ten. V usage is TRBV9 and J usage is TRBJ2-2; TRBD2 matches 10 bases. V lost 3 bases and J lost 1; bases outside the gene matches: 0. Germline-derived CDR1 and CDR2 are SGDLS and YYNGEE. CDR3 size: 15 residues. Here the CDR3 DNA reads TGTGCCAGCAGCGGGACTAGCGGGAACACCGGGGAGCTGTTTTTT. Protein product: CASSGTSGNTGELFF.

This chain links TRBV5-8 with TRBJ1-1; D may be TRBD1 (5 bases). V was pared by 4 bases and J by 0 bases, with 16 bases between. The CDR3 contains 16 residues. Per the germline V gene, CDR1 is SGHTS and CDR2 is YDEGEE. The CDR3 region has the DNA TGTGCCAGCAGCCGGTTCGGGGGACCCATGAACACTGAAGCTTTCTTT. Translated: CASSRFGGPMNTEAFF.

The chain is built from TRBV19 and TRBJ1-1; D ambiguous. Trimming took off 5 bases at V and 3 bases at J, with 10 bases between the two ends. Looked up from germline, CDR1 is LNHDA and CDR2 is SQIVND (reference sequence). The CDR3 length is 13 residues. The CDR3: CASSLGADTEAFF. CDR3 DNA: TGTGCCAGTAGTCTGGGCGCCGACACTGAAGCTTTCTTT.

This clone was seen a handful of times. V is TRBV6-5 and J is TRBJ1-2; TRBD1 matches at 11 bases. The length of the CDR3 is 13 residues. J lost 7 bases, V lost 8 bases, and 6 bases had no gene match. Germline V lookup: CDR1 MNHEY, CDR2 SVGAGI. CDR3 sequence: CASGYGTGGGYTF. The CDR3 coding sequence is TGTGCCAGCGGCTACGGGACAGGGGGTGGCTACACCTTC.

This clone is categorized as medium-sized. CDR3 in amino acids: CSVAPYSATGVYEQYF. CDR3 nucleotide sequence: TGCAGCGTTGCCCCTTATTCTGCTACGGGAGTCTACGAGCAGTACTTC. This chain links TRBV29-1 with TRBJ2-7; weak D call: TRBD2 (6 bases). The CDR3 runs 16 residues. V dropped 4 bases and J dropped 3 bases, with 22 bases sitting between them. The germline V gene encodes CDR1 SQVTM and CDR2 ANQGSEA.

V gene TRBV9 combines with J gene TRBJ2-7; 8 nucleotides agree with TRBD2. V trimming: 2 bases; J trimming: 0 bases; junction bases outside the gene matches: 4. CDR1 is SGDLS, CDR2 YYNGEE, per germline. The CDR3 is 15 residues long. CDR3 in amino acids: CASSVSAGDSYEQYF. The CDR3 region has the DNA TGTGCCAGCAGCGTCTCAGCGGGGGACTCCTACGAGCAGTACTTC.

The chain is built from TRBV7-7 and TRBJ2-5; D ambiguous. V lost 1 base and J 4 bases, leaving 7 bases between the germline ends. CDR3 length: 13 amino acids. Germline lookup yields CDR1 SSHAT and CDR2 FNYEAQ (reference sequence). CDR3 DNA sequence: TGTGCCAGCAGCTTAGTTCCTTCAGAGACCCAGTACTTC. It encodes CASSLVPSETQYF. Drawing the rest from reference TRBV7-7 and TRBJ2-5, the complete variable domain is GAGVSQSPRYKVTKRGQDVTLRCDPISSHATLYWYQQALGQGPEFLTYFNYEAQPDKSGLPSDRFSAERPEGSISTLTIQRTEQRDSAMYRCASSLVPSETQYFGPGTRLLVL.

This chain joins TRBV9 and TRBJ1-4, with D uncertain. The CDR3 has 15 amino acids. The V gene lost 3 bases and the J gene lost 4 bases, with 13 bases spanning the gap. Germline CDR1 reads SGDLS; CDR2 reads YYNGEE. DNA for the CDR3: TGTGCCAGCAGCGCCCTGGGGAGGGATAATGAAAAACTGTTTTTT. Amino acids: CASSALGRDNEKLFF.

This clone was seen only a few times. J is TRBJ1-2 and V is TRBV6-1, with 7 bases matching TRBD1. V dropped 2 bases and J dropped 2; count of bases not matched to a gene: 2. This CDR3 has 14 residues. From germline, CDR1 is MNHNS and CDR2 SASEGT. The CDR3 loop reads CASSEPGQNYGYTF. The CDR3 nucleotides are TGTGCCAGCAGTGAACCGGGACAGAACTATGGCTACACCTTC.

The chain joins TRBV5-1 to TRBJ2-7, with 9 bases lining up with TRBD1. The ends lost 4 bases at V and 1 base at J; junction bases unmatched: 3. Germline CDR1 SGHRS, CDR2 YFSETQ. This CDR3 is built from 14 residues. The CDR3 coding sequence is TGCGCCAGCAGCCTAGGACAGGGGTCCTACGAGCAGTACTTC. Translated, it gives CASSLGQGSYEQYF.

The chain couples TRBV11-2 to TRBJ2-2; no clear D gene. Germline loops: CDR1 SGHAT, CDR2 FQNNGV. V was trimmed by 1 base and J by 5 bases, leaving 8 bases between them. This CDR3 has 14 residues. CDR3 sequence reads: CASSLVPLTGELFF. CDR3 nucleotide sequence: TGTGCCAGCAGCTTAGTTCCTCTGACCGGGGAGCTGTTTTTT. Full variable domain (outside the CDR3, taken from reference TRBV11-2 and TRBJ2-2): EAGVAQSPRYKIIEKRQSVAFWCNPISGHATLYWYQQILGQGPKLLIQFQNNGVVDDSQLPKDRFSAERLKGVDSTLKIQPAKLEDSAVYLCASSLVPLTGELFFGEGSRLTVL.

The chain has TRBV10-1 and TRBJ2-2; the D call may be TRBD1 or TRBD2 (5 bases each). CDR1 WNHNN and CDR2 SYGVQD come from the germline V gene (reference sequence). CDR3 size: 15 residues. Trimming stripped 6 bases from V and 3 bases from J, with 14 bases between. CDR3 in amino acids: CASSEGSGDTGELFF. The CDR3, as DNA: TGCGCCAGCAGCGAGGGGAGTGGAGACACCGGGGAGCTGTTTTTT.